This passage covers 14 T cell receptor beta chains from one sample sequenced in a study of shared clonotypes between healthy human individuals. This table comes from immunoSEQ multiplex PCR, and its TCRdb copy is limited to in-frame clones, with some not included. The sample lists some 2,100,000 clones; around 93% were seen once. The naive CD8 subset, CD45RO-negative cells positively selected for CCR7, excluded terminally differentiated effector memory CD45RA+ cells. The material sequenced was naive CD8+ T cells from PBMCs. All receptors come from a man between 18 and 29 years old in good health. Some clones in this sample may be carry-over from other donors' samples.

DNA of the CDR3: TGTGCCAGCAGTTTTACCAGGGACTATGGCTACACCTTC. This translates into CASSFTRDYGYTF. The chain combines TRBV28 with TRBJ1-2, with a possible D match to TRBD1 (5 bases). In germline, CDR1 is MDHEN, CDR2 SYDVKM. The CDR3 consists of 13 residues. V was pared by 3 bases and J by 3 bases, with 8 bases between.

The J gene is TRBJ2-1, the V gene TRBV4-3; TRBD2 matches at 10 bases. Germline V CDR1 and CDR2: LGHNA, YSLEER. This CDR3 has 15 amino acids. V lost 1 base and J lost 11; bases outside the gene matches: 8. The CDR3 region is CASSQGYLAGAKQFF. The CDR3 nucleotides are TGCGCCAGCAGCCAAGGGTACCTAGCGGGAGCTAAGCAGTTCTTC.

The chain links TRBV9 to TRBJ2-1; D gene ambiguous. The germline gives CDR1 SGDLS, CDR2 YYNGEE. This CDR3 is 12 amino acids long. The V end was cut by 0 bases, the J end by 8 bases, with 6 bases between. CDR3 protein: CASSVERDEQFF. The DNA of the CDR3 is TGTGCCAGCAGCGTAGAGAGAGATGAGCAGTTCTTC.

This chain links TRBV27 with TRBJ1-1; D unclear. V shed 6 bases and J shed 3 bases, with 11 bases lying between them. Germline V gene sequence: CDR1 MNHEY, CDR2 SMNVEV (reference sequence). This CDR3 has 13 residues. This chain's CDR3 is CASRTTWYTEAFF. The CDR3 DNA reads TGTGCCAGCAGGACTACTTGGTACACTGAAGCTTTCTTT.

The chain is built from TRBV4-1 and TRBJ2-1; TRBD2 might be the D (5 bases). The V and J ends lost 0 bases and 3 bases respectively, with 12 bases between them. Germline V CDR1 and CDR2: MGHRA, YSYEKL. The CDR3 has 16 amino acids. CDR3 amino acids: CASSQDLSGIYNEQFF. Here the CDR3 DNA reads TGCGCCAGCAGCCAAGATCTTTCGGGGATCTACAATGAGCAGTTCTTC.

The J gene is TRBJ1-2, the V gene TRBV5-1; possibly TRBD1 for D (5 bases). Per germline, CDR1 SGHRS and CDR2 YFSETQ. The CDR3 is made up of 15 amino acids. Trimming removed 2 bases from V and 2 bases from J, with 13 bases in between. CDR3 region: CASSFLGAGNYGYTF. The CDR3 DNA sequence: TGCGCCAGCAGCTTCCTCGGGGCGGGAAACTATGGCTACACCTTC. Filled out from reference TRBV5-1 and TRBJ1-2, the complete variable domain reads KAGVTQTPRYLIKTRGQQVTLSCSPISGHRSVSWYQQTPGQGLQFLFEYFSETQRNKGNFPGRFSGRQFSNSRSEMNVSTLELGDSALYLCASSFLGAGNYGYTFGSGTRLTVV.

J is TRBJ1-1 and V is TRBV28; D is uncertain. The germline V and J ends were trimmed by 8 bases and 6 bases, with 16 bases remaining between them. The CDR3 runs 13 residues. Germline V gene sequence: CDR1 MDHEN, CDR2 SYDVKM. CDR3: CASQRRLYAEAFF. The CDR3 DNA reads as TGTGCCAGCCAACGTAGGTTATACGCTGAAGCTTTCTTT.

The chain links TRBV7-8 to TRBJ1-3, with 7 nucleotides matching TRBD1. CDR1 SGHVS and CDR2 FQNEAQ come from the germline V gene. J lost 3 bases, V lost 1 base, and 6 bases had no gene match. The CDR3 is 16 residues long. In nucleotides, the CDR3 is TGTGCCAGCAGCTTAGTTGAGGGGGCCAGTGGAAACACCATATATTTT. Protein: CASSLVEGASGNTIYF. Full variable domain (missing parts from reference TRBV7-8 and TRBJ1-3): GAGVSQSPRYKVAKRGQDVALRCDPISGHVSLFWYQQALGQGPEFLTYFQNEAQLDKSGLPSDRFFAERPEGSVSTLKIQRTQQEDSAVYLCASSLVEGASGNTIYFGEGSWLTVV.

Only one count was recorded for this clone. The rearrangement uses TRBV5-1 and TRBJ2-7; 12 bases agree with TRBD2. Germline CDR1 SGHRS, CDR2 YFSETQ. J gave up 7 bases and V 4 bases, and 3 bases lay outside the gene matches. This CDR3 comprises 13 residues. The CDR3 region is CASSTGTSGEQYF. The CDR3 nucleotides are TGCGCCAGCAGCACCGGGACTAGCGGGGAGCAGTACTTC.

V and J are TRBV11-2 and TRBJ2-3; D gene uncertain. The CDR3 consists of 13 residues. Trimming shortened V by 6 bases and J by 2 bases, and 9 bases separated the two germline ends. The germline gives CDR1 SGHAT, CDR2 FQNNGV. CDR3 sequence (DNA): TGTGCCAGCAGAAAACAGAACACAGATACGCAGTATTTT. Amino acid sequence: CASRKQNTDTQYF.

As concerns this clone: The sample has other DNA sequences that encode this CDR3 too. The J gene is TRBJ2-3, the V gene TRBV5-1; perhaps TRBD2 as D (5 bases). The CDR3 has 14 amino acids. The germline V and J ends were trimmed by 0 bases and 1 base, with 6 bases remaining between them. Germline V gives CDR1 SGHRS, CDR2 YFSETQ. CDR3 nucleotides: TGCGCCAGCAGCTTGGTTAGCGGCACAGATACGCAGTATTTT. Protein sequence: CASSLVSGTDTQYF. The full variable domain, its missing parts supplied by reference TRBV5-1 and TRBJ2-3, is KAGVTQTPRYLIKTRGQQVTLSCSPISGHRSVSWYQQTPGQGLQFLFEYFSETQRNKGNFPGRFSGRQFSNSRSEMNVSTLELGDSALYLCASSLVSGTDTQYFGPGTRLTVL.

The chain employs TRBV29-1 and TRBJ2-1; 12 bases fit TRBD2. CDR1 is SQVTM, CDR2 ANQGSEA, per germline. This CDR3 contains 15 residues. The V and J ends lost 7 bases and 4 bases, in that order; junction bases with no gene match: 8. This chain's CDR3 is CSAEPTSGRYNEQFF. CDR3 DNA sequence: TGCAGCGCAGAACCTACTAGCGGGAGGTACAATGAGCAGTTCTTC.

The V call is TRBV19, the J call TRBJ1-2, with TRBD1 identical over 9 bases. This CDR3 region has 15 residues. In germline, CDR1 is LNHDA, CDR2 SQIVND (reference sequence). V lost 5 bases to trimming and J lost 6 bases; unmatched junction nucleotides: 10. The CDR3 loop is CASSLWTGVKDGYTF. The CDR3 DNA reads TGTGCCAGTAGTCTTTGGACAGGGGTAAAGGATGGCTACACCTTC.

The genes are TRBV4-3 and TRBJ1-2; D perhaps matches TRBD1 (5 bases). V was pared by 0 bases and J by 10 bases, with 18 bases between. Germline V CDR1 and CDR2: LGHNA, YSLEER. CDR3 length: 15 residues. The CDR3 bases are TGCGCCAGCAGCCAAGATCTGATGGGACCTTTCCCCTACACCTTC. Its protein product is CASSQDLMGPFPYTF.